This T cell receptor beta chain was observed in a study of CD8+ T cells in alopecia areata. Study in general: Scoring of treated patients' severity used the percentage of affected scalp area.

Specified treatment: oral pan-JAK inhibitor, 5-10 mg twice daily. PBMCs served as the source from which CD4+ and CD8+ T cells were sorted. The sample holds a few counts of this clone. Sequencing templates came from extracted RNA that was reverse transcribed into cDNA. Method: immunoSEQ multiplex PCR; TCRdb's copy keeps in-frame clones and lacks some. The repertoire holds around 180,000 clones, with approximately 61% as singletons. Germline-derived CDR1 and CDR2 are ENHRY and SYGVKD. This CDR3 has 15 amino acids. J was trimmed by 7 bases and V by 7 bases; bases with no gene match: 8. The source is a human donor with alopecia areata. This chain joins TRBV10-3 and TRBJ1-6, with 9 bases identical to TRBD1. The sample was CD4+ T cells sorted from blood, taken at week 24, from a patient treated with tofacitinib. This chain's CDR3 is CAINSVGQGNSPLHF. Written as DNA, the CDR3 is TGTGCCATCAACTCCGTGGGACAGGGAAATTCACCCCTCCACTTT.